Listed below are T cell receptor beta chains from one sample, sequenced in a study of T cells in Graves' hyperthyroidism and ophthalmopathy. TCRdb called the multiplex PCR reads again in MiXCR, with one record for every CDR3 protein. The sample shows hundreds of thousands of distinct CDR3 sequences, more than 30% of them seen only once. The sample taken for sequencing was blood. These receptors came from a man between 18 and 29 years old with Graves' hyperthyroidism. The CDR3 runs from the conserved cysteine through the conserved F or W. The order of the fields is V gene, J gene, D gene, clone size, CDR3 protein, CDR3 DNA. The D gene is left open where the match is weak. Size values are once, few and many counts, or a class for expanded clones, and some rows have none.

TRBV9,TRBJ2-7,TRBD2,-,CASSPAGGGFSYEQYF,TGTGCCAGCAGCCCAGCGGGGGGCGGGTTCTCCTACGAGCAGTACTTC
TRBV6-5,TRBJ2-5,-,few,CASSYGTEGTQYF,TGTGCCAGCAGTTATGGGACCGAGGGGACCCAGTACTTC
TRBV2,TRBJ2-7,-,many,CASSPSSGTPYEQYF,TGTGCCAGCAGCCCAAGCTCAGGGACCCCCTACGAGCAGTACTTC
TRBV19,TRBJ1-1,TRBD1,-,CATSWGQGNTEAFF,TGTGCCACGAGCTGGGGACAGGGGAACACTGAAGCTTTCTTT
TRBV2,TRBJ1-3,-,few,CASSLWRQGRNTIYF,TGTGCCAGCAGCTTATGGCGGCAGGGACGAAACACCATATATTTT
TRBV19,TRBJ1-1,-,few,CARTVEANTEAFF,TGTGCCAGGACAGTCGAGGCGAACACTGAAGCTTTCTTT
TRBV9,TRBJ1-2,-,many,CASSVGGRGHGYTF,TGTGCCAGCAGCGTAGGGGGGAGAGGGCATGGCTACACCTTC
TRBV5-1,TRBJ1-1,-,many,CASSSRGAGANTEAFF,TGCGCCAGCAGCTCTCGGGGGGCAGGCGCAAACACTGAAGCTTTCTTT
TRBV24-1,TRBJ1-5,-,-,CTSSFDITDDQPQHF,TGTACCAGCAGTTTCGACATCACGGACGATCAGCCCCAGCATTTT
TRBV19,TRBJ1-1,-,-,CASSIGLSNTEAFF,TGTGCCAGTAGTATAGGGTTGAGTAACACTGAAGCTTTCTTT
TRBV4-3,TRBJ2-5,TRBD1,-,CASSQDPDRGGTQYF,TGCGCCAGCAGCCAAGACCCGGACAGGGGGGGGACCCAGTACTTC
TRBV27,TRBJ2-5,TRBD1,few,CASSEGATQYF,TGTGCCAGCAGTGAGGGGGCCACCCAGTACTTC
TRBV2,TRBJ2-5,-,few,CASSSESWGSPETQYF,TGTGCCAGCAGTTCCGAAAGCTGGGGGTCACCAGAGACCCAGTACTTC
TRBV29-1,TRBJ2-7,-,many,CSVEGSRAQEQYF,TGCAGCGTTGAAGGGTCGAGGGCTCAGGAGCAGTACTTC
TRBV29-1,TRBJ1-4,-,once,CSVGRDTEKLFF,TGCAGCGTTGGAAGGGATACTGAAAAACTGTTTTTT
TRBV9,TRBJ1-4,-,once,CASVGGGTTNEKLFF,TGTGCCTCGGTGGGGGGGGGGACGACTAATGAAAAACTGTTTTTT
TRBV2,TRBJ1-5,TRBD1,many,CASGQGVGNQPQHF,TGTGCCAGCGGACAGGGGGTTGGCAATCAGCCCCAGCATTTT
TRBV2,TRBJ1-4,-,many,CASRKTEDNEKLFF,TGTGCCAGCAGGAAGACAGAAGATAATGAAAAACTGTTTTTT
TRBV7-6,TRBJ1-1,-,few,CASSLGGRGARNTEAFF,TGTGCCAGCAGCTTAGGAGGGCGGGGGGCGAGGAACACTGAAGCTTTCTTT
TRBV24-1,TRBJ2-2,-,-,CATSEPNTGELFF,TGTGCCACCAGTGAACCGAACACCGGGGAGCTGTTTTTT
TRBV2,TRBJ2-3,-,-,CASSPRDTQYF,TGTGCCAGCAGTCCGAGAGATACGCAGTATTTT
TRBV11-2,TRBJ2-7,-,-,CASSLGDVEQYF,TGTGCCAGCAGCTTAGGAGATGTCGAGCAGTACTTC
TRBV19,TRBJ2-6,-,-,CASSMVLTF,TGTGCCAGTAGTATGGTCCTGACTTTC
TRBV29-1,TRBJ1-1,TRBD1,-,CSVGPLMDPDRGRSTEAFF,TGCAGCGTTGGCCCCCTTATGGATCCTGACAGGGGAAGAAGCACTGAAGCTTTCTTT
TRBV5-1,TRBJ1-1,TRBD1,few,CASSQPGGADKTEAFF,TGCGCCAGCAGCCAACCAGGGGGCGCTGATAAAACTGAAGCTTTCTTT
TRBV11-1,TRBJ2-2,-,-,CANLHLSGELFF,TGTGCCAACCTGCACCTATCTGGGGAGCTGTTTTTT
TRBV15,TRBJ1-5,-,once,CATSSASLWVNQPQHF,TGTGCCACCAGCAGTGCTAGCCTCTGGGTCAATCAGCCCCAGCATTTT
TRBV7-9,TRBJ1-2,-,-,CASSSGRPSYGYTF,TGTGCCAGCAGCTCAGGGCGTCCCTCCTATGGCTACACCTTC
TRBV7-6,TRBJ2-5,-,many,CASSLALETQYF,TGTGCCAGCAGCTTAGCGCTGGAGACCCAGTACTTC
TRBV12-3/TRBV12-4,TRBJ1-4,-,-,CASSSSREVGNEKLFF,TGTGCCAGCAGTTCTTCCAGGGAAGTTGGTAATGAAAAACTGTTTTTT
TRBV27,TRBJ1-2,-,-,CASSWVSGDGYTF,TGTGCCAGCAGTTGGGTCAGCGGGGATGGCTACACCTTC
TRBV12-5,TRBJ1-2,-,-,CASGLAVPGGGYTF,TGTGCTAGTGGTTTGGCGGTCCCTGGCGGGGGCTACACCTTC
TRBV29-1,TRBJ1-2,-,few,CSARGVYGYTF,TGCAGCGCACGAGGGGTTTACGGCTACACCTTC
TRBV20-1,TRBJ2-5,-,few,CSASPFPGLRGAKTQYF,TGCAGTGCTTCCCCCTTCCCGGGACTCCGAGGAGCGAAGACCCAGTACTTC
TRBV19,TRBJ2-5,-,many,CASGFPGPQYF,TGTGCCAGTGGGTTTCCAGGACCCCAGTACTTC
TRBV5-1,TRBJ2-2,-,-,CASSLSEGYTGELFF,TGCGCCAGCAGCTTGTCGGAGGGGTACACCGGGGAGCTGTTTTTT
TRBV12-3/TRBV12-4,TRBJ2-7,-,few,CASSLQGNYEQYF,TGTGCCAGCAGTTTACAGGGTAACTACGAGCAGTACTTC
TRBV9,TRBJ2-2,TRBD2,once,CASSVLTSGRKVGELFF,TGTGCCAGCAGCGTACTGACTAGCGGGAGAAAGGTCGGGGAGCTGTTTTTT
TRBV29-1,TRBJ1-1,-,many,CSVDWAGPHEAFF,TGCAGCGTTGATTGGGCCGGACCCCATGAAGCTTTCTTT
TRBV20-1,TRBJ1-2,TRBD1,many,CSALPTGLGYTF,TGCAGTGCCCTCCCGACAGGGCTTGGCTACACCTTC
TRBV5-1,TRBJ2-5,TRBD1,-,CASSPGRDRGETQYF,TGCGCCAGCAGCCCTGGGAGGGACAGGGGAGAGACCCAGTACTTC
TRBV10-3,TRBJ2-7,-,-,CAISEGMAYEQYF,TGTGCCATCAGTGAGGGGATGGCCTACGAGCAGTACTTC
TRBV15,TRBJ2-1,TRBD1,-,CATSRLPGQANNEQFF,TGTGCCACCAGCAGACTACCGGGACAGGCTAACAATGAGCAGTTCTTC
TRBV29-1,TRBJ2-7,TRBD1,once,CSWGQGRNEQYF,TGCAGCTGGGGACAGGGGAGGAACGAGCAGTACTTC
TRBV2,TRBJ1-3,-,-,CASSEVDRNTIYF,TGTGCCAGCAGTGAAGTTGACAGGAACACCATATATTTT
TRBV20-1,TRBJ1-1,-,many,CSARNEYTEAFF,TGCAGTGCTAGGAACGAGTACACTGAAGCTTTCTTT
TRBV24-1,TRBJ1-1,TRBD1,many,CATSDIQGRANTEAFF,TGTGCCACCAGTGATATACAGGGGAGGGCGAACACTGAAGCTTTCTTT
TRBV2,TRBJ2-7,TRBD1,many,CASSEALHGTVAYEQYF,TGTGCCAGCAGTGAAGCGCTTCACGGGACAGTCGCATACGAGCAGTACTTC
TRBV11-2,TRBJ2-7,-,-,CASSLGGWLYEQYF,TGTGCCAGCAGCTTAGGGGGATGGCTCTACGAGCAGTACTTC
TRBV7-8,TRBJ1-4,-,many,CASSSNRVGTNEKLFF,TGTGCCAGCAGCTCGAACAGGGTTGGGACTAATGAAAAACTGTTTTTT
TRBV7-9,TRBJ2-7,TRBD1,few,CASSLAPGTGTNEQYF,TGTGCCAGCAGCTTAGCTCCCGGGACAGGGACGAACGAGCAGTACTTC
TRBV9,TRBJ1-1,-,-,CASSERGSMSTEAFF,TGTGCCAGCAGCGAACGGGGGTCGATGAGCACTGAAGCTTTCTTT
TRBV6-6,TRBJ1-2,TRBD1,many,CASSRDSPYGYTF,TGTGCCAGCAGTAGGGACAGCCCCTATGGCTACACCTTC
TRBV7-9,TRBJ2-7,TRBD1,-,CASSSYDRGYKQYF,TGTGCCAGCAGCTCGTACGACAGGGGCTACAAGCAGTACTTC
TRBV6-5,TRBJ1-2,-,many,CASSYGGQQNGYTF,TGTGCCAGCAGTTACGGCGGACAGCAGAATGGCTACACCTTC
TRBV5-8,TRBJ2-6,TRBD1,few,CASRDTGAGANVLTF,TGTGCCAGCAGGGATACAGGGGCTGGGGCCAACGTCCTGACTTTC
TRBV6-6,TRBJ1-1,-,few,CASSYAGRAEAFF,TGTGCCAGCAGTTACGCGGGACGGGCTGAAGCTTTCTTT